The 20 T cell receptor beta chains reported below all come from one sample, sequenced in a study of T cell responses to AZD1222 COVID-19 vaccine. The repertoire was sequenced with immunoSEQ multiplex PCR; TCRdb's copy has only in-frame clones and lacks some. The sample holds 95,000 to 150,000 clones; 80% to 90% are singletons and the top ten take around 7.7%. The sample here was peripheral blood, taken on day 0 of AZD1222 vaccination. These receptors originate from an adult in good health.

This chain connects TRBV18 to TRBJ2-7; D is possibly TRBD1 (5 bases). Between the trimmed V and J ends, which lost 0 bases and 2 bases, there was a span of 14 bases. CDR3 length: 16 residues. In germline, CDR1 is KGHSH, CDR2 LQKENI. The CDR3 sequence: CASSPPATRAPYEQYF. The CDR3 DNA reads TGTGCCAGCTCACCACCAGCGACCAGGGCCCCCTACGAGCAGTACTTC.

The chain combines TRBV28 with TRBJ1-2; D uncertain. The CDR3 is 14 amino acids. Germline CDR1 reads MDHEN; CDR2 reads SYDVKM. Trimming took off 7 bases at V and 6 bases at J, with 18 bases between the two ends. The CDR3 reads CASTVTQLQHGYTF. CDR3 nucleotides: TGTGCCAGCACTGTTACTCAACTACAGCATGGCTACACCTTC.

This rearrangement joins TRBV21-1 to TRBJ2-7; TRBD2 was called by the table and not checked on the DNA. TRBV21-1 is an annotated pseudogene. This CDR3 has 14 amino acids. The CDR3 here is CASTCDESKYEQYF. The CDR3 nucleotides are TGTGCCAGCACCTGCGATGAGTCTAAGTACGAGCAGTACTTC.

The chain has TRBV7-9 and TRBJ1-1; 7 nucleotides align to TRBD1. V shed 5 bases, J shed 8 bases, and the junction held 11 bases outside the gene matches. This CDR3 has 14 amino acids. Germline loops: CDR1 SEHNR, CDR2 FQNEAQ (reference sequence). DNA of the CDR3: TGTGCCAGCAGCCCAGGGGGGGGAGAGGGCGAAGCTTTCTTT. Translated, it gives CASSPGGGEGEAFF.

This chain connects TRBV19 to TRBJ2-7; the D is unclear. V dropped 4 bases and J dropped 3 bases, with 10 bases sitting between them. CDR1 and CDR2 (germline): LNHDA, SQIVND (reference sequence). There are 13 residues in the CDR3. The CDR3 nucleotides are TGTGCCAGTAGTAATGGCAGAGGCTACGAGCAGTACTTC. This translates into CASSNGRGYEQYF.

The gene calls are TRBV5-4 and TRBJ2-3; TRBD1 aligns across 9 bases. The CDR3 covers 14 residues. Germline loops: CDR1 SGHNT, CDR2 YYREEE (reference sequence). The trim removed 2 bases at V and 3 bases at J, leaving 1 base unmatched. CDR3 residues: CASSLQGATDTQYF. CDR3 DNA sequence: TGTGCCAGCAGCTTACAGGGGGCAACAGATACGCAGTATTTT.

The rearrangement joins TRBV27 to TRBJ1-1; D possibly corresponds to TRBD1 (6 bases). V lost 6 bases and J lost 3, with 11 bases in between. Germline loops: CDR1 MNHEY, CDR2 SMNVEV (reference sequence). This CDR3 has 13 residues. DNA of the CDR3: TGTGCCAGCAGCACCAGGGGATACACTGAAGCTTTCTTT. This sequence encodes CASSTRGYTEAFF.

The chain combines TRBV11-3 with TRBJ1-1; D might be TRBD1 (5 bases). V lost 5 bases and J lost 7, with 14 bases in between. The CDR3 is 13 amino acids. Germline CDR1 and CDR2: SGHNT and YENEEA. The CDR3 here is CASSPGAGVEAFF. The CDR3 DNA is TGTGCCAGCAGCCCCGGGGCGGGAGTTGAAGCTTTCTTT.

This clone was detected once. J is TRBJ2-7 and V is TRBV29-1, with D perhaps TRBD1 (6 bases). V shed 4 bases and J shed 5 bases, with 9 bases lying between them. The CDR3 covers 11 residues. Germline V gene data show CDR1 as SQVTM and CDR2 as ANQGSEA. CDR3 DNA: TGCAGCGTTGCCCCAGGGGACGAGCAGTACTTC. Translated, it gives CSVAPGDEQYF.

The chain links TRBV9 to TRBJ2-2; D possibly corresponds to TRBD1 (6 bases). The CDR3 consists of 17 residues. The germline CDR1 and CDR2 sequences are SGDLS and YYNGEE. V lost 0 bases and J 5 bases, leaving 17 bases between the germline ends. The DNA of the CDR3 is TGTGCCAGCAGCGTAGCTACGTGGGGCAGGGGAACCGGGGAGCTGTTTTTT. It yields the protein CASSVATWGRGTGELFF.

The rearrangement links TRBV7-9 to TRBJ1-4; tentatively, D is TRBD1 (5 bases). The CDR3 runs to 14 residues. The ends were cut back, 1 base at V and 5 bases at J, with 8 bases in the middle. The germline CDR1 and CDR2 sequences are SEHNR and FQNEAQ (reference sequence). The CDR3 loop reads CASSLGGVNEKLFF. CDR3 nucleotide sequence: TGTGCCAGCAGCTTAGGAGGGGTCAATGAAAAACTGTTTTTT.

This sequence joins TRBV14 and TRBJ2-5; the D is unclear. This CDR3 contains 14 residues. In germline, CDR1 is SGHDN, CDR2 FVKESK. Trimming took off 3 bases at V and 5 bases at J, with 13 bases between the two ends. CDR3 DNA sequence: TGTGCCAGCAGCCATTCAACGGAGACTGAGACCCAGTACTTC. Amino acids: CASSHSTETETQYF.

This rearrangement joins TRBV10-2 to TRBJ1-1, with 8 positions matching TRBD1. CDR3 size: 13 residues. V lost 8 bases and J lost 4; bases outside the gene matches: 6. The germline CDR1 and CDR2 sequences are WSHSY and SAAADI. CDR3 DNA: TGCGCCAGCCGAGACAGGGGTCCCACTGAAGCTTTCTTT. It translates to CASRDRGPTEAFF.

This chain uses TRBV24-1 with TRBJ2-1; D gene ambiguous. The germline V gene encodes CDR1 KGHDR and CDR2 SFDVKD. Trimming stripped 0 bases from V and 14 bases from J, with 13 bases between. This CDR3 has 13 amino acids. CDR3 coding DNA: TGTGCCACCAGTGATTTGGGCCAAACGAGCGAGTTCTTC. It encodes CATSDLGQTSEFF.

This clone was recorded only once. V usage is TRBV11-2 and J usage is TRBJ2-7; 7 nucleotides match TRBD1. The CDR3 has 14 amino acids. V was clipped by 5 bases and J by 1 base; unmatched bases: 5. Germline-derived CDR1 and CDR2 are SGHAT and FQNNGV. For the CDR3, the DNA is TGTGCCAGCAGCCCGACAGGGCGATCCTACGAGCAGTACTTC. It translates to CASSPTGRSYEQYF.

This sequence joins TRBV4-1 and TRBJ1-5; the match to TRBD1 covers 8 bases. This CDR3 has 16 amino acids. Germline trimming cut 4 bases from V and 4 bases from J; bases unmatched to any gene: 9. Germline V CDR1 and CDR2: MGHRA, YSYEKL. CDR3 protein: CASSLGQGGGNQPQHF. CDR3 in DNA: TGCGCCAGCAGCCTCGGACAGGGAGGGGGTAATCAGCCCCAGCATTTT.

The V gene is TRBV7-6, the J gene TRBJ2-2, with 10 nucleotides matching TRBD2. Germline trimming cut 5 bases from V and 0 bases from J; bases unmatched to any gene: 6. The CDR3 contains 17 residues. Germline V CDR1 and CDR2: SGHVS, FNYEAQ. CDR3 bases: TGTGCCAGCAGCCCCCGGACTAGCGGATCGAACACCGGGGAGCTGTTTTTT. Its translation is CASSPRTSGSNTGELFF.

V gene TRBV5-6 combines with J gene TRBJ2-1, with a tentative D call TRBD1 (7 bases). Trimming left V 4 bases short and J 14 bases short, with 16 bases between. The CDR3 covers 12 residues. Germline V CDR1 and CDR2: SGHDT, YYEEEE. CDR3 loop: CASSNPTGEEFF. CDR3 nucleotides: TGTGCCAGCAGCAATCCAACAGGGGAGGAGTTCTTC.

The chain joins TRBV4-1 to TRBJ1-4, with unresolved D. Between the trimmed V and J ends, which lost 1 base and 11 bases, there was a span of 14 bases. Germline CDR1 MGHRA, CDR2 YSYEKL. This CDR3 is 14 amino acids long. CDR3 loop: CASSQVGQLDKLFF. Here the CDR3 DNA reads TGCGCCAGCAGCCAAGTAGGCCAGTTAGACAAACTGTTTTTT.

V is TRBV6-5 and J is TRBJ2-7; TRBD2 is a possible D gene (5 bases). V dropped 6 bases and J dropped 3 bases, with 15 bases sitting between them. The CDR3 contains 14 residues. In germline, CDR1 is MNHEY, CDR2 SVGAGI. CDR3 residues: CASSPHRRSYEQYF. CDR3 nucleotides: TGTGCCAGCAGCCCACATCGGAGGAGCTACGAGCAGTACTTC.